What follows are 15 T cell receptor beta chains derived from one specimen sequenced in a study of T cell responses to AZD1222 COVID-19 vaccine. The protocol was immunoSEQ multiplex PCR, while the TCRdb copy is restricted to in-frame clones and leaves out a portion. The repertoire holds some 96,000 clones, with around 87% as singletons. Sequences were derived from peripheral blood, sampled on day 0 of MenACWY control vaccination. These receptors were obtained from an adult in good health.

This clone was recorded only once. V is TRBV7-9 and J is TRBJ2-3; D is perhaps TRBD1 (5 bases). The CDR3 is 10 amino acids. V dropped 4 bases and J dropped 10 bases, with 6 bases sitting between them. Germline V gives CDR1 SEHNR, CDR2 FQNEAQ (reference sequence). The CDR3 protein is CASSSRAQYF. Written as DNA, the CDR3 is TGTGCCAGCAGCTCCAGGGCGCAGTATTTT.

The V and J genes are TRBV7-8 and TRBJ1-2; possible D gene TRBD1, 5 bases. The V end lost 5 bases, the J end lost 1 base, and 14 bases lay between the germline ends. Germline CDR1 is SGHVS and CDR2 is FQNEAQ. The CDR3 spans 15 residues. The CDR3 loop reads CASSRLAGINYGYTF. The DNA for the CDR3 is TGTGCCAGCAGCCGTCTGGCAGGGATTAACTATGGCTACACCTTC.

V gene TRBV5-5 combines with J gene TRBJ2-2, with a possible D match to TRBD2 (5 bases). The CDR3 is 14 residues long. Trimming cost V 2 bases and J 5 bases, with 10 bases left between them. Germline V gene sequence: CDR1 SGHKS, CDR2 YYEKEE (reference sequence). The CDR3 sequence is CASSLPGFTGELFF. CDR3 DNA sequence: TGTGCCAGCAGCTTACCGGGGTTTACCGGGGAGCTGTTTTTT.

J is TRBJ1-2 and V is TRBV18; D gene unclear. This CDR3 spans 13 amino acids. CDR1 is KGHSH, CDR2 LQKENI, per germline. Trimming removed 2 bases from V and 4 bases from J, with 8 bases in between. In DNA, the CDR3 is TGTGCCAGCTCACCATCGCCCTTCTATGGCTACACCTTC. Protein sequence: CASSPSPFYGYTF.

This clone was seen a single time. The chain couples TRBV28 to TRBJ1-1; D unresolved. In germline, CDR1 is MDHEN, CDR2 SYDVKM. This CDR3 contains 11 residues. V lost 3 bases to trimming and J lost 6 bases, with 5 bases between them. The CDR3 bases are TGTGCCAGCAGTTTCAAATCTGAAGCTTTCTTT. Translating it yields CASSFKSEAFF.

This clone is a singleton in its sample. V usage is TRBV10-2 and J usage is TRBJ1-5; D may be TRBD1 (5 bases). Germline CDR1 reads WSHSY; CDR2 reads SAAADI. With 7 bases removed from V and 6 bases from J, the gap between germline ends came to 13 bases. CDR3 length: 13 residues. This chain's CDR3 is CASMPGPGQPQHF. The CDR3 DNA reads as TGCGCCAGCATGCCGGGGCCGGGTCAGCCCCAGCATTTT.

V and J are TRBV19 and TRBJ1-6; TRBD1 agrees at 7 bases. Trimming cost V 5 bases and J 0 bases; bases outside gene matches: 4. The CDR3 length is 16 residues. The germline CDR1 and CDR2 sequences are LNHDA and SQIVND (reference sequence). The CDR3 sequence is CASSPTGSSYNSPLHF. The CDR3 region has the DNA TGTGCCAGTAGTCCGACAGGGAGCTCCTATAATTCACCCCTCCACTTT. Variable domain in full (rest from reference TRBV19 and TRBJ1-6): DGGITQSPKYLFRKEGQNVTLSCEQNLNHDAMYWYRQDPGQGLRLIYYSQIVNDFQKGDIAEGYSVSREKKESFPLTVTSAQKNPTAFYLCASSPTGSSYNSPLHFGNGTRLTVT.

The V call is TRBV5-4, the J call TRBJ1-6, with TRBD1 identical over 11 bases. This CDR3 is 15 amino acids long. V lost 3 bases and J lost 8; bases outside the gene matches: 4. Germline lookup yields CDR1 SGHNT and CDR2 YYREEE (reference sequence). The CDR3 region has the DNA TGTGCCAGCAGCTCACCGGGACAGGGGGATTCACCCCTCCACTTT. Its translation: CASSSPGQGDSPLHF.

The DNA for the CDR3 is TGTGCCAGCAGCCCAGGACTAGCGGGGGGACTCGCGGAGCAGTACTTC. Amino acid sequence: CASSPGLAGGLAEQYF. The chain couples TRBV7-2 to TRBJ2-7, with 14 positions matching TRBD2. The CDR3 is 16 amino acids. From germline, CDR1 is SGHTA and CDR2 FQGNSA. J gave up 7 bases and V 5 bases, and 10 bases lay outside the gene matches.

The genes are TRBV25-1 and TRBJ1-1; possibly TRBD1 for D (5 bases). V gave up 4 bases and J gave up 0 bases, with 9 bases separating them. CDR3 length: 14 residues. Germline loops: CDR1 MGHDK, CDR2 SYGVNS. CDR3 DNA: TGTGCCAGCAGTGCGGGGCCGATGAACACTGAAGCTTTCTTT. Its protein is CASSAGPMNTEAFF.

V is TRBV10-2 and J is TRBJ1-6; 7 bases agree with TRBD1. This CDR3 has 14 residues. With V trimmed by 9 bases and J by 9 bases, 11 bases remained unmatched. From germline, CDR1 is WSHSY and CDR2 SAAADI. The CDR3 is CASQGTGVGSPLHF. The CDR3 DNA reads as TGCGCCAGTCAGGGAACAGGGGTTGGTTCACCCCTCCACTTT.

The gene calls are TRBV18 and TRBJ2-4, with 8 bases identical to TRBD1. V lost 8 bases to trimming and J lost 5 bases; unmatched junction nucleotides: 5. The CDR3 has 13 residues. Germline loops: CDR1 KGHSH, CDR2 LQKENI. Here the CDR3 reads CASAEGQENIQYF. The CDR3 DNA follows: TGTGCCAGCGCCGAGGGACAGGAAAACATTCAGTACTTC. Complete variable domain (other parts from reference TRBV18 and TRBJ2-4): NAGVMQNPRHLVRRRGQEARLRCSPMKGHSHVYWYRQLPEEGLKFMVYLQKENIIDESGMPKERFSAEFPKEGPSILRIQQVVRGDSAAYFCASAEGQENIQYFGAGTRLSVL.

V and J are TRBV30 and TRBJ2-5; 8 nucleotides align to TRBD2. Germline CDR1 GTSNPN, CDR2 SVGIG (reference sequence). Losses at the gene ends were 7 bases for V and 5 bases for J; bases not matched to a gene: 9. The CDR3 has 13 amino acids. CDR3 amino acids: CAYSGIEGETQYF. The CDR3 DNA is TGTGCCTATAGCGGGATTGAGGGTGAGACCCAGTACTTC.

This chain uses TRBV4-3 with TRBJ1-3; D is unresolved. V gave up 0 bases and J gave up 1 base, with 10 bases separating them. Germline V CDR1 and CDR2: LGHNA, YSLEER. This CDR3 spans 16 amino acids. The CDR3 protein is CASSQDERGSGNTIYF. The CDR3 DNA reads as TGCGCCAGCAGCCAAGATGAGCGGGGTTCTGGAAACACCATATATTTT.

The chain combines TRBV27 with TRBJ1-2, with D maybe TRBD1 (5 bases). The V end was cut by 5 bases, the J end by 8 bases, with 18 bases between. Germline loops: CDR1 MNHEY, CDR2 SMNVEV (reference sequence). The CDR3 runs to 14 residues. The CDR3 reads CASSSHGGEGGYTF. The CDR3 nucleotides are TGTGCCAGCAGTAGCCATGGGGGTGAAGGAGGCTACACCTTC.